These 11 T cell receptor beta chains were all obtained from the same sample, sequenced in a study of early T cells in non-severe SARS-CoV-2 infection. TCRdb reprocessed the 5' RACE reads via MiXCR and lists one record per CDR3 protein. The sample gives over 85,000 distinct CDR3 sequences, less than 15% of which show up once; 5% to 8% is in the top ten. The source material was whole blood. All receptors derive from an adult who was a healthcare worker with PCR-confirmed SARS-CoV-2 infection or an uninfected control (not recorded which).

This clonotype was recorded at least ten times. This chain links TRBV7-2 with TRBJ2-3; D call uncertain. CDR1 SGHTA and CDR2 FQGNSA come from the germline V gene. This CDR3 has 16 residues. V lost 1 base and J lost 2, with 13 bases in between. The CDR3 DNA sequence: TGTGCCAGCAGCTTAGTTCCCCAAGGTTCCACAGATACGCAGTATTTT. It translates to CASSLVPQGSTDTQYF.

This clonotype was detected only a few times. This chain connects TRBV5-1 to TRBJ2-7; D unresolved. The length of the CDR3 is 15 residues. The V and J ends lost 0 bases and 0 bases respectively, with 10 bases between them. The germline CDR1 and CDR2 sequences are SGHRS and YFSETQ. In nucleotides, the CDR3 is TGCGCCAGCAGCTTGGAGAGTTTCCTCTCCTACGAGCAGTACTTC. Translation gives CASSLESFLSYEQYF.

In its sample, this clonotype was seen many times. The chain uses TRBV18 and TRBJ1-3; D remains unclear. V was pared by 3 bases and J by 3 bases, with 3 bases between. The CDR3 is 12 residues long. The germline gives CDR1 KGHSH, CDR2 LQKENI. The CDR3 nucleotides are TGTGCCAGCTCACCCAGTGGAAACACCATATATTTT. It is translated as CASSPSGNTIYF.

This clonotype was picked up many times. This sequence joins TRBV19 and TRBJ1-4; weak D call: TRBD1 (6 bases). The V gene's germline CDR1 is LNHDA and CDR2 SQIVND (reference sequence). V was trimmed by 9 bases and J by 5 bases, leaving 22 bases between them. The CDR3 consists of 16 residues. The CDR3 sequence is CASRRTVNQWNEKLFF. The CDR3 nucleotides read TGTGCCAGCCGTAGGACAGTTAACCAGTGGAATGAAAAACTGTTTTTT.

The V gene is TRBV7-6, the J gene TRBJ2-1; D could derive from TRBD1 or TRBD2 (5 bases each). Per germline, CDR1 SGHVS and CDR2 FNYEAQ. Trimming pared 3 bases from V and 2 bases from J, leaving 14 bases between. The CDR3 spans 16 residues. The chain's CDR3 is CASSFTRGSAYNEQFF. DNA of the CDR3: TGTGCCAGCAGCTTTACGAGGGGTAGCGCCTACAATGAGCAGTTCTTC.

This clonotype was detected ten times or more. The chain links TRBV2 to TRBJ2-5; D might be TRBD1 (6 bases). CDR3 length: 13 residues. The V end was cut by 3 bases, the J end by 3 bases, with 8 bases between. Germline-derived CDR1 and CDR2 are SNHLY and FYNNEI. For the CDR3, the DNA is TGTGCCAGCAGTGATGCAGGGGAAGAGACCCAGTACTTC. Protein sequence: CASSDAGEETQYF. Looking up the rest from reference TRBV2 and TRBJ2-5 gives the full variable domain: EPEVTQTPSHQVTQMGQEVILRCVPISNHLYFYWYRQILGQKVEFLVSFYNNEISEKSEIFDDQFSVERPDGSNFTLKIRSTKLEDSAMYFCASSDAGEETQYFGPGTRLLVL.

This clonotype came up many times. The gene calls are TRBV4-3 and TRBJ2-7; the D gene is possibly TRBD2 (5 bases). CDR1 and CDR2 from the germline V gene are LGHNA and YSLEER. CDR3 length: 15 residues. V lost 4 bases and J 4 bases, leaving 17 bases between the germline ends. CDR3 DNA sequence: TGCGCCAGCAGCCCCCAAGTCGGGATCGGGTACGAGCAGTACTTC. It is translated as CASSPQVGIGYEQYF.

The chain joins TRBV29-1 to TRBJ2-5; TRBD2 is a possible D gene (5 bases). The V gene's germline CDR1 is SQVTM and CDR2 ANQGSEA. The CDR3 covers 11 residues. Between the trimmed V and J ends, which lost 4 bases and 2 bases, there was a span of 5 bases. CDR3 bases: TGCAGCGTTGCGGGGCAAGAGACCCAGTACTTC. Amino acid sequence: CSVAGQETQYF.

Ten or more counts support this clonotype. CDR3 in amino acids: CASLYHGGFNEKLFF. CDR3 DNA sequence: TGTGCCAGCCTATACCATGGAGGGTTTAATGAAAAACTGTTTTTT. This chain joins TRBV21-1 and TRBJ1-4. TRBV21-1 is a known pseudogene. The CDR3 contains 15 residues.

The DNA of the CDR3 is TGTGCCAGCATTAACGGCGGTGAAAACATTCAGTACTTC. It specifies CASINGGENIQYF. V is TRBV28 and J is TRBJ2-4; D uncertain. The V end was cut by 7 bases, the J end by 5 bases, with 12 bases between. CDR3 size: 13 residues. CDR1 MDHEN and CDR2 SYDVKM come from the germline V gene.

This clonotype was picked up a small number of times. The V and J genes are TRBV28 and TRBJ1-1; no definite D call. CDR1 MDHEN and CDR2 SYDVKM come from the germline V gene. V lost 7 bases to trimming and J lost 6 bases, with 12 bases between them. The CDR3 contains 12 residues. For the CDR3, the DNA is TGTGCCAGCAAGTCGGTGGGCGCTGAAGCTTTCTTT. Translation: CASKSVGAEAFF.